Listed below are T cell receptor beta chains from one sample, sequenced in a study of blood T cell repertoires in COVID-19. Sequencing used immunoSEQ multiplex PCR; TCRdb keeps in-frame clones, though not all of them. This sample has some 62,000 clones, with less than 80% found just once. The sequenced sample consisted of peripheral blood. Every receptor here comes from a man aged 60 to 75 with acute or convalescent COVID-19. Each CDR3 is given with its conserved first and last residue.

j_call	cdr3_length	v_call	cdr3_aa
TRBJ2-7	13	TRBV27	CASSFVQYHEQYF
TRBJ1-1	12	TRBV6-5	CASSYQNTEAFF
TRBJ2-1	17	TRBV19	CASSTPPGLAIYNEQFF
TRBJ2-1	16	TRBV4-3	CASSQDPAGAYNEQFF
TRBJ1-1	15	TRBV19	CASSITGQENTEAFF
TRBJ2-7	15	TRBV5-4	CASSYRAGSEVEQYF
TRBJ2-7	12	TRBV11-2	CASSFLGREQYF
TRBJ2-2	16	TRBV5-4	CASSRTSGSNAGELFF
TRBJ2-1	16	TRBV4-3	CASSHEGLGSYNEQFF
TRBJ2-5	14	TRBV28	CASSYSPQQKTQYF
TRBJ1-5	12	TRBV7-5	CAIKRGRKPQHF
TRBJ1-5	13	TRBV6-2/TRBV6-3	CASSLTGNQPQHF
TRBJ2-1	15	TRBV24-1	CATSDGISSYNEQFF
TRBJ1-4	14	TRBV5-1	CASSYGQHNEKLFF
TRBJ2-3	16	TRBV7-2	CASSGSAGGSADTQYF
TRBJ2-1	14	TRBV30	CAWSVRLDGNEQFF